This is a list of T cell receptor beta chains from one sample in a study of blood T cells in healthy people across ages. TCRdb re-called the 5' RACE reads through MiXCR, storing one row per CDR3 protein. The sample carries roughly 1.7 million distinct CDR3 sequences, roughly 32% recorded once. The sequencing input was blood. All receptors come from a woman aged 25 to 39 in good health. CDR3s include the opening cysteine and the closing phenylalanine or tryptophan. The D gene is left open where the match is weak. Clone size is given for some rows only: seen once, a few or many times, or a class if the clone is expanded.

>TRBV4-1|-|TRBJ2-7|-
TGCGCCAGCAGTCAAGTACGGGGCGACAGGAACGAGCAGTACTTC
CASSQVRGDRNEQYF
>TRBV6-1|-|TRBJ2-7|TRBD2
TGTGCCAGCAGACCGGGACTAGCGGGAGAATTGGGGCTCCACGAGCAGTACTTC
CASRPGLAGELGLHEQYF
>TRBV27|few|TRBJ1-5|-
TGTGCCAGCAGTTTAAGACAGTATGGCAATCAGCCCCAGCATTTT
CASSLRQYGNQPQHF
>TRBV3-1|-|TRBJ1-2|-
TGTGCCAGCAGCCAAGATATGGAATCCCGCTATGGCTACACCTTC
CASSQDMESRYGYTF
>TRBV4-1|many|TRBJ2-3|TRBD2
TGCGCCAGCAGCCGCGGACTAGCGGGGGGACCAGATACGCAGTATTTT
CASSRGLAGGPDTQYF
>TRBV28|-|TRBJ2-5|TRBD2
TGTGCCAGCAGCTCTGGGCGGGAGTTCCTGGAGACCCAGTACTTC
CASSSGREFLETQYF
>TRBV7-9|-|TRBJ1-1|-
TGTGCCGGCAGCTTAGAAGAGGGGCCGGCTTTCTTT
CAGSLEEGPAFF
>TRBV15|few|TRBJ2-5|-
TGTGCCACCAGCAGAGATGGGTCAGGGCGAGAGACCCAGTACTTC
CATSRDGSGRETQYF
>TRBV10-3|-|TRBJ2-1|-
TGTGCCATCACAAACGACAATGAGCAGTTCTTC
CAITNDNEQFF
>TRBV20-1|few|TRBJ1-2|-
TGCAGTGCGCCCAAACAGGGAATCTATGGAGGCTACACCTTC
CSAPKQGIYGGYTF
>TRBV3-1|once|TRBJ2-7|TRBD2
TGTGCCAGCAGCCAGATCCCCGGACTAGCGGGAGCCTACGAGCAGTACTTC
CASSQIPGLAGAYEQYF
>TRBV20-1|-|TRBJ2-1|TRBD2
TGCAGTGCTCCCTCGGCGGGAGCGGGTATAATGTCCAATGAGCAGTTCTTT
CSAPSAGAGIMSNEQFF
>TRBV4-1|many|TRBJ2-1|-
TGCGCCAGCAGCCAATCTCGCGGATACAATGAGCAGTTCTTC
CASSQSRGYNEQFF
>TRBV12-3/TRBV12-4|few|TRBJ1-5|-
TGTGCCAGCAATACTGACAGAAGTAATCAGCCCCAGCATTTT
CASNTDRSNQPQHF
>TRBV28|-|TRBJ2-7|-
TGTGCCGGGTGCATCCCGGGCCACGAGCAGTACTTC
CAGCIPGHEQYF